These T cell receptor beta chains were read from a single sample in a study of early T cells in non-severe SARS-CoV-2 infection. TCRdb reprocessed the 5' RACE reads via MiXCR and lists one record per CDR3 protein. The table has 68,000 or so distinct CDR3 sequences, around 13% seen once. Material for sequencing was whole blood. The receptors were gathered from an adult who was a healthcare worker with PCR-confirmed SARS-CoV-2 infection or an uninfected control (not recorded which). The CDR3 runs from the conserved cysteine through the conserved F or W. D genes are given only for firm matches. Expanded clones are given a class, and other clones once, few, many or no size at all.

d_call: .; clone_size: medium-sized; j_call: TRBJ1-6; v_call: TRBV5-1; cdr3_nt: TGCGCCAGCAGCGGACCCAATTCACCCCTCCACTTT; cdr3_aa: CASSGPNSPLHF
d_call: TRBD2; clone_size: .; j_call: TRBJ2-7; v_call: TRBV29-1; cdr3_nt: TGCAGCGTTCGAGCCGGGGGGGACTACGAGCAGTACTTC; cdr3_aa: CSVRAGGDYEQYF
d_call: .; clone_size: .; j_call: TRBJ2-3; v_call: TRBV5-1; cdr3_nt: TGCGCCAGCAGCTTGAATCCTAGATACACAGATACGCAGTATTTT; cdr3_aa: CASSLNPRYTDTQYF
d_call: TRBD2; clone_size: .; j_call: TRBJ2-3; v_call: TRBV12-3/TRBV12-4; cdr3_nt: TGTGCCAGCAGTTTTGCGGGGGAGGTTAGCGGGGAAACAGATACGCAGTATTTT; cdr3_aa: CASSFAGEVSGETDTQYF
d_call: .; clone_size: many; j_call: TRBJ1-2; v_call: TRBV20-1; cdr3_nt: TGCAGTGCTAGAGATCTGGGACGGGACTATGGCTACACCTTC; cdr3_aa: CSARDLGRDYGYTF
d_call: .; clone_size: few; j_call: TRBJ1-3; v_call: TRBV9; cdr3_nt: TGTGCCAGCAGCGTAGACAGCTACGGAAACACCATATATTTT; cdr3_aa: CASSVDSYGNTIYF
d_call: TRBD1; clone_size: many; j_call: TRBJ2-7; v_call: TRBV7-9; cdr3_nt: TGTGCCAGCAGCTTACCGGACAGGGGCGTCGAGCAGTACTTC; cdr3_aa: CASSLPDRGVEQYF
d_call: .; clone_size: .; j_call: TRBJ1-6; v_call: TRBV14; cdr3_nt: TGTGCCAGCAGCCAAGAGCCCGACTCCCCCTATAATTCACCCCTCCACTTT; cdr3_aa: CASSQEPDSPYNSPLHF
d_call: TRBD1; clone_size: many; j_call: TRBJ2-1; v_call: TRBV5-4; cdr3_nt: TGTGCCAGCAGCACGAAGGACAGGGTGGAGCAGTTCTTC; cdr3_aa: CASSTKDRVEQFF
d_call: .; clone_size: .; j_call: TRBJ1-1; v_call: TRBV14; cdr3_nt: TGTGCCAGCAGCCAGAGGCGTGGCATATCGAACACTGAAGCTTTCTTT; cdr3_aa: CASSQRRGISNTEAFF
d_call: .; clone_size: many; j_call: TRBJ2-2; v_call: TRBV6-1; cdr3_nt: TGTGCCAGCAGGGTATACTGGAACACCGGGGAGCTGTTTTTT; cdr3_aa: CASRVYWNTGELFF
d_call: .; clone_size: .; j_call: TRBJ1-2; v_call: TRBV18; cdr3_nt: TGTGCCAGCTCACCAGGAGGGCTGGGTGGCTACACCTTC; cdr3_aa: CASSPGGLGGYTF
d_call: .; clone_size: .; j_call: TRBJ1-5; v_call: TRBV20-1; cdr3_nt: TGCAGTGCTAGAGATACCGGGATGGTAAGCAATCAGCCCCAGCATTTT; cdr3_aa: CSARDTGMVSNQPQHF
d_call: .; clone_size: .; j_call: TRBJ2-3; v_call: TRBV7-2; cdr3_nt: TGTGCCAGCAGCTTATTTGGGGGGGCTGGCACAGATACGCAGTATTTT; cdr3_aa: CASSLFGGAGTDTQYF
d_call: .; clone_size: many; j_call: TRBJ1-5; v_call: TRBV7-2; cdr3_nt: TGTGCCAGCAGCCGTACACCGGCCCCCAATCAGCCCCAGCATTTT; cdr3_aa: CASSRTPAPNQPQHF
d_call: .; clone_size: .; j_call: TRBJ1-6; v_call: TRBV6-5; cdr3_nt: TGTGCCAGCAGCCCCGGGGGTTACTCCTATAATTCACCCCTCCACTTT; cdr3_aa: CASSPGGYSYNSPLHF
d_call: TRBD1; clone_size: few; j_call: TRBJ1-2; v_call: TRBV19; cdr3_nt: TGTGCCAGTAGCCGGACAGGGGCCACTAACTATGGCTACACCTTC; cdr3_aa: CASSRTGATNYGYTF
d_call: TRBD2; clone_size: .; j_call: TRBJ2-1; v_call: TRBV12-5; cdr3_nt: TGTGCTAGTGGTTTCGGGACTAGCGGGGGCAATGAGCAGTTCTTC; cdr3_aa: CASGFGTSGGNEQFF
d_call: .; clone_size: many; j_call: TRBJ2-7; v_call: TRBV29-1; cdr3_nt: TGCAGCGTTGGAGTCGGCAGCATCCTGGGAGAGCAGTACTTC; cdr3_aa: CSVGVGSILGEQYF
d_call: TRBD2; clone_size: many; j_call: TRBJ2-5; v_call: TRBV29-1; cdr3_nt: TGCAGCGTTGGGAGCGGGAGCGAGACCCAGTACTTC; cdr3_aa: CSVGSGSETQYF
d_call: TRBD1; clone_size: many; j_call: TRBJ1-2; v_call: TRBV29-1; cdr3_nt: TGCAGCGCCGAACAGGGGGCCCACACCTTC; cdr3_aa: CSAEQGAHTF
d_call: .; clone_size: .; j_call: TRBJ2-2; v_call: TRBV11-1; cdr3_nt: TGTGCCAGCAGCCCCCGGGACAAGAACACCGGGGAGCTGTTTTTT; cdr3_aa: CASSPRDKNTGELFF
d_call: .; clone_size: medium-sized; j_call: TRBJ2-3; v_call: TRBV7-9; cdr3_nt: TGTGCCAGCAGCTTAGCGACAGATACGCAGTATTTT; cdr3_aa: CASSLATDTQYF
d_call: .; clone_size: many; j_call: TRBJ2-1; v_call: TRBV7-9; cdr3_nt: TGTGCCAGCAGCTTGGGGTCCAATGAGCAGTTCTTC; cdr3_aa: CASSLGSNEQFF
d_call: .; clone_size: .; j_call: TRBJ2-5; v_call: TRBV5-1; cdr3_nt: TGCGCCAGCAGCTCGTTCCCCGGGGGCGTGGCGGAGACCCAGTACTTC; cdr3_aa: CASSSFPGGVAETQYF
d_call: .; clone_size: once; j_call: TRBJ2-5; v_call: TRBV7-2; cdr3_nt: TGTGCCAGCAGCTTGATGAGCGGCCAAGAGACCCAGTACTTC; cdr3_aa: CASSLMSGQETQYF
d_call: .; clone_size: few; j_call: TRBJ2-1; v_call: TRBV20-1; cdr3_nt: TGCAGTGCTGGTAACGACAATGAGCAGTTCTTC; cdr3_aa: CSAGNDNEQFF
d_call: .; clone_size: few; j_call: TRBJ2-7; v_call: TRBV7-9; cdr3_nt: TGTGCCAGCAGCTTGGGCAGGAGCGACTCCTACGAGCAGTACTTC; cdr3_aa: CASSLGRSDSYEQYF
d_call: TRBD1; clone_size: many; j_call: TRBJ2-3; v_call: TRBV18; cdr3_nt: TGTGCCAGCTCCCCAGGGACAGGGGCGAGCACAGATACGCAGTATTTT; cdr3_aa: CASSPGTGASTDTQYF
d_call: TRBD2; clone_size: many; j_call: TRBJ2-2; v_call: TRBV7-9; cdr3_nt: TGTGCCAGCACCCGGACTAGTTCTACCGGGGAGCTGTTTTTT; cdr3_aa: CASTRTSSTGELFF
d_call: .; clone_size: many; j_call: TRBJ1-4; v_call: TRBV12-3/TRBV12-4; cdr3_nt: TGTGCCAGCAGTTTAGTTCTACCGCAGGGTAATGAAAAACTGTTTTTT; cdr3_aa: CASSLVLPQGNEKLFF
d_call: .; clone_size: many; j_call: TRBJ2-5; v_call: TRBV7-8; cdr3_nt: TGTGCCAGCAGCTTAGATAGGACTCAAGAGACCCAGTACTTC; cdr3_aa: CASSLDRTQETQYF
d_call: TRBD2; clone_size: many; j_call: TRBJ2-7; v_call: TRBV14; cdr3_nt: TGTGCCAGTCGACTAGCGGGGGGAAACGAGCAGTACTTC; cdr3_aa: CASRLAGGNEQYF
d_call: TRBD1; clone_size: many; j_call: TRBJ1-2; v_call: TRBV7-9; cdr3_nt: TGTGCCAGCACCGGACAGGGGAGCTACACCTTC; cdr3_aa: CASTGQGSYTF
d_call: .; clone_size: .; j_call: TRBJ2-1; v_call: TRBV29-1; cdr3_nt: TGCAGCGTCACGCAGGGGGGCGATGAGCAGTTCTTC; cdr3_aa: CSVTQGGDEQFF
d_call: .; clone_size: few; j_call: TRBJ1-1; v_call: TRBV29-1; cdr3_nt: TGCAGCGTTGAGATGAGTGGGACTGAAGCTTTCTTT; cdr3_aa: CSVEMSGTEAFF
d_call: .; clone_size: many; j_call: TRBJ2-7; v_call: TRBV14; cdr3_nt: TGTGCCAGCAGCCTTTTGGGGATCGAGCAGTACTTC; cdr3_aa: CASSLLGIEQYF
d_call: .; clone_size: .; j_call: TRBJ2-3; v_call: TRBV7-6; cdr3_nt: TGTGCCAGCAGCTTAGTGACAGACACAGATACGCAGTATTTT; cdr3_aa: CASSLVTDTDTQYF
d_call: .; clone_size: many; j_call: TRBJ1-1; v_call: TRBV6-5; cdr3_nt: TGTGCCAGCAGTTCCGGGGGAGCCCCTGAAGCTTTCTTT; cdr3_aa: CASSSGGAPEAFF
d_call: .; clone_size: many; j_call: TRBJ1-4; v_call: TRBV5-1; cdr3_nt: TGCGCCAGCAGCCGCCGGGACGAGGGGATTGAAAAACTGTTTTTT; cdr3_aa: CASSRRDEGIEKLFF
d_call: .; clone_size: .; j_call: TRBJ1-1; v_call: TRBV4-3; cdr3_nt: TGCACCAGCAGCCAAAATACGGGTCAGGGACTAGCGGGAGCTTTCTTT; cdr3_aa: CTSSQNTGQGLAGAFF
d_call: .; clone_size: .; j_call: TRBJ2-6; v_call: TRBV19; cdr3_nt: TGTGCCAGTAGTATACAGGGGTTTGGGGCCAACGTCCTGACTTTC; cdr3_aa: CASSIQGFGANVLTF
d_call: .; clone_size: .; j_call: TRBJ2-7; v_call: TRBV6-5; cdr3_nt: TGTGCCAGCAGTTACTCCGGGAGTACCCCCTACGAGCAGTACTTC; cdr3_aa: CASSYSGSTPYEQYF
d_call: TRBD1; clone_size: few; j_call: TRBJ1-3; v_call: TRBV5-6; cdr3_nt: TGTGCCAGCAGCCCAACAGGGGGAGTACGTTACGATGGAAACACCATATATTTT; cdr3_aa: CASSPTGGVRYDGNTIYF
d_call: .; clone_size: few; j_call: TRBJ2-2; v_call: TRBV18; cdr3_nt: TGTGCCAGCTCACCGAGGAGACCCGGGGAGCTGTTTTTT; cdr3_aa: CASSPRRPGELFF
d_call: .; clone_size: many; j_call: TRBJ2-6; v_call: TRBV20-1; cdr3_nt: TGCAGTGCCCACGGCGAGGTCTCTGGGGCCAACGTCCTGACTTTC; cdr3_aa: CSAHGEVSGANVLTF
d_call: .; clone_size: few; j_call: TRBJ2-1; v_call: TRBV9; cdr3_nt: TGTGCCAGCAGCGTAGGGGTGACAAGTCTTTACAATGAGCAGTTCTTC; cdr3_aa: CASSVGVTSLYNEQFF
d_call: TRBD2; clone_size: once; j_call: TRBJ2-1; v_call: TRBV7-2; cdr3_nt: TGTGCCAGCAGCCTATCTAGCGGCTCCTACAATGAGCAGTTCTTC; cdr3_aa: CASSLSSGSYNEQFF